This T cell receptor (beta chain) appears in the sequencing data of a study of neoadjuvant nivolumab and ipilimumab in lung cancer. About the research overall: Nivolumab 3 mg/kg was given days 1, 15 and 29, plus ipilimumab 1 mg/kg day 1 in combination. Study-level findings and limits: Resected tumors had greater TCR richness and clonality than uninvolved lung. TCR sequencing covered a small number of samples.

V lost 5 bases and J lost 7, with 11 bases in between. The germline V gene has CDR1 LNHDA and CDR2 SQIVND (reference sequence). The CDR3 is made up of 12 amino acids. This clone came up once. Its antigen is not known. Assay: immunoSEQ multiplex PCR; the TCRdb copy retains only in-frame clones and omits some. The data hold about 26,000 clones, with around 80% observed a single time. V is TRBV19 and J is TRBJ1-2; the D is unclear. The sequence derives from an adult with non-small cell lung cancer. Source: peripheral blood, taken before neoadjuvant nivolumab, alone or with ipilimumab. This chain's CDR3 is CASSQLLSGYTF. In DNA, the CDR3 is TGTGCCAGTAGTCAGCTCCTGAGTGGCTACACCTTC. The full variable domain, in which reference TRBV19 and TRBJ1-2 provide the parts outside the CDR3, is DGGITQSPKYLFRKEGQNVTLSCEQNLNHDAMYWYRQDPGQGLRLIYYSQIVNDFQKGDIAEGYSVSREKKESFPLTVTSAQKNPTAFYLCASSQLLSGYTFGSGTRLTVV.